One and the same sample provided the 24 T cell receptor beta chains below, sequenced in a study of PD-1 blockade in classical Hodgkin lymphoma. Libraries were prepared by immunoSEQ multiplex PCR; TCRdb keeps only in-frame clonotypes and omits some of them. The sample contains about 35,000 clones, about 70% of which appear only once. Autologous stem cell transplantation was followed by relapse in every patient, and brentuximab vedotin exposure varied. The source material was peripheral blood mononuclear cells (PBMCs), sampled before the second cycle of nivolumab. The receptor source for this set is a human donor with classical Hodgkin lymphoma.

The chain has TRBV6-5 and TRBJ2-2; tentative D call: TRBD1 (5 bases). Germline V gene lookup returns CDR1 MNHEY and CDR2 SVGAGI. The V end was cut by 9 bases, the J end by 4 bases, with 15 bases between. CDR3 size: 14 residues. CDR3 coding DNA: TGTGCCAGTACCACCAGGGCTAGCACCGGGGAGCTGTTTTTT. Translation gives CASTTRASTGELFF.

The chain is built from TRBV9 and TRBJ1-2; D is unresolved. The V gene lost 4 bases and the J gene lost 5 bases, with 18 bases spanning the gap. Germline CDR1 is SGDLS and CDR2 is YYNGEE. The CDR3 length is 15 residues. CDR3 DNA sequence: TGTGCCAGCAGCACCCACCCCGGGGTAGGGTATGGCTACACCTTC. Translated: CASSTHPGVGYGYTF.

CDR3 bases: TGTGCCAGCAGCTTAGTTGTCTGGGGGCTCACCTCTGGCAATTATGGCTACACCTTC. This translates into CASSLVVWGLTSGNYGYTF. V and J are TRBV7-9 and TRBJ1-2, with TRBD1 as a possible D gene (6 bases). V lost 1 base and J lost 5, with 26 bases in between. CDR3 length: 19 residues. Germline V CDR1 and CDR2: SEHNR, FQNEAQ (reference sequence). Full variable domain (rest looked up from reference TRBV7-9 and TRBJ1-2): DTGVSQNPRHKITKRGQNVTFRCDPISEHNRLYWYRQTLGQGPEFLTYFQNEAQLEKSRLLSDRFSAERPKGSFSTLEIQRTEQGDSAMYLCASSLVVWGLTSGNYGYTFGSGTRLTVV.

This chain links TRBV7-8 with TRBJ2-7; D is ambiguous. V was trimmed by 1 base and J by 0 bases, leaving 10 bases between them. CDR3 length: 15 residues. From germline, CDR1 is SGHVS and CDR2 FQNEAQ. For the CDR3, the DNA is TGTGCCAGCAGCTTAGGTTCCCGGAGCTCCTACGAGCAGTACTTC. Amino acids: CASSLGSRSSYEQYF.

This clone was seen just once. This rearrangement joins TRBV6-5 to TRBJ2-7; D not certain. The CDR3 covers 12 residues. Germline V gives CDR1 MNHEY, CDR2 SVGAGI. Trimming shortened V by 6 bases and J by 6 bases, and 12 bases separated the two germline ends. CDR3 sequence reads: CASSQGRIEQYF. The CDR3 DNA reads as TGTGCCAGCAGCCAAGGACGGATCGAGCAGTACTTC.

This clone was picked up one time. V is TRBV7-2 and J is TRBJ2-7, with 7 bases fitting TRBD1. The CDR3 totals 13 residues. Germline values: CDR1 SGHTA, CDR2 FQGNSA. V shed 8 bases, J shed 3 bases, and the junction held 7 bases outside the gene matches. The CDR3 reads CASGKDRYYEQYF. The CDR3 region has the DNA TGTGCCAGCGGCAAGGACAGGTACTACGAGCAGTACTTC.

This rearrangement joins TRBV7-3 to TRBJ2-2, with TRBD2 matching 8 bases. The trim removed 3 bases at V and 5 bases at J, leaving 2 bases unmatched. The CDR3 runs 14 residues. The germline CDR1 and CDR2 sequences are SGHTA and FQGTGA. In DNA, the CDR3 is TGTGCCAGCAGCTTCAGCGGGAGTACCGGGGAGCTGTTTTTT. Encoded protein: CASSFSGSTGELFF. The full variable domain, with the rest looked up from reference TRBV7-3 and TRBJ2-2, is GAGVSQTPSNKVTEKGKYVELRCDPISGHTALYWYRQSLGQGPEFLIYFQGTGAADDSGLPNDRFFAVRPEGSVSTLKIQRTERGDSAVYLCASSFSGSTGELFFGEGSRLTVL.

The chain carries TRBV15 and TRBJ1-2, with 7 bases identical to TRBD1. Trimming removed 3 bases from V and 4 bases from J; junction bases left unmatched: 8. From germline, CDR1 is LNHNV and CDR2 YYDKDF (reference sequence). This CDR3 region has 15 residues. The CDR3 loop reads CATSRRGQPPYGYTF. In DNA, the CDR3 is TGTGCCACCAGCAGGAGGGGACAGCCTCCCTATGGCTACACCTTC.

This clone has just a few counts. The chain's CDR3 is CASRTETGTGNQPQHF. DNA of the CDR3: TGTGCCAGCCGAACCGAAACCGGGACAGGCAATCAGCCCCAGCATTTT. The rearrangement uses TRBV2 and TRBJ1-5; 7 nucleotides agree with TRBD1. J lost 2 bases, V lost 8 bases, and 12 bases had no gene match. Germline lookup yields CDR1 SNHLY and CDR2 FYNNEI. CDR3 size: 16 residues.

The chain recombines TRBV7-8 with TRBJ2-1; 7 positions agree with TRBD2. Germline assignment: CDR1 SGHVS and CDR2 FQNEAQ. The ends lost 5 bases at V and 1 base at J; junction bases unmatched: 5. The CDR3 runs to 15 residues. The chain's CDR3 is CASSRWGGSYNEQFF. DNA for the CDR3: TGTGCCAGCAGCCGATGGGGGGGGTCCTACAATGAGCAGTTCTTC.

V and J are TRBV18 and TRBJ2-7; 7 bases match TRBD1. CDR1 KGHSH and CDR2 LQKENI come from the germline V gene. The CDR3 spans 12 residues. The ends lost 3 bases at V and 6 bases at J; junction bases unmatched: 2. CDR3 in amino acids: CASSPYRGEQYF. Written as DNA, the CDR3 is TGTGCCAGCTCACCTTACAGGGGCGAGCAGTACTTC. Full variable domain (rest looked up from reference TRBV18 and TRBJ2-7): NAGVMQNPRHLVRRRGQEARLRCSPMKGHSHVYWYRQLPEEGLKFMVYLQKENIIDESGMPKERFSAEFPKEGPSILRIQQVVRGDSAAYFCASSPYRGEQYFGPGTRLTVT.

The V call is TRBV10-3, the J call TRBJ2-5; 12 nucleotides agree with TRBD2. V was clipped by 7 bases and J by 2 bases; unmatched bases: 5. Looked up from germline, CDR1 is ENHRY and CDR2 is SYGVKD. The CDR3 totals 15 residues. CDR3 DNA sequence: TGTGCCATCAAGTCTAGCGGGGGGGAGCAAGAGACCCAGTACTTC. It translates to CAIKSSGGEQETQYF.

This clone was detected only once. This rearrangement joins TRBV4-2 to TRBJ2-1; 10 nucleotides line up with TRBD2. V was clipped by 7 bases and J by 1 base; unmatched bases: 4. CDR3 length: 15 residues. Germline CDR1 is LGHNA and CDR2 is YNFKEQ. The CDR3 DNA follows: TGTGCCAGCACCTCTAGCGGGGGTTCCTACAATGAGCAGTTCTTC. Its translation is CASTSSGGSYNEQFF.

This clone occurred a few times. The chain carries TRBV4-2 and TRBJ2-5, with D hard to call. V lost 0 bases to trimming and J lost 2 bases, with 7 bases between them. The CDR3 sequence is 14 residues long. From germline, CDR1 is LGHNA and CDR2 YNFKEQ. The CDR3 is CASSQDRRQETQYF. Here the CDR3 DNA reads TGTGCCAGCAGCCAAGATAGGCGGCAAGAGACCCAGTACTTC.

The chain is built from TRBV7-9 and TRBJ2-1; 12 bases are a match to TRBD2. Losses at the gene ends were 5 bases for V and 4 bases for J; bases not matched to a gene: 9. The CDR3 runs 17 residues. Germline lookup yields CDR1 SEHNR and CDR2 FQNEAQ (reference sequence). The CDR3 spells CASSRLAGGSYYNEQFF. The CDR3 DNA reads TGTGCCAGCAGCCGTCTAGCGGGAGGGAGCTATTACAATGAGCAGTTCTTC.

Only one count was recorded for this clone. The V gene is TRBV19, the J gene TRBJ1-5; perhaps TRBD1 as D (5 bases). The CDR3 runs 13 residues. The V and J ends lost 5 bases and 6 bases respectively, with 11 bases between them. Germline CDR1 reads LNHDA; CDR2 reads SQIVND (reference sequence). The CDR3, as DNA: TGTGCCAGTAGTGTGGGGCGGGGTCAGCCCCAGCATTTT. Translating gives CASSVGRGQPQHF.

The rearrangement links TRBV5-1 to TRBJ1-1; the D is unclear. Germline loops: CDR1 SGHRS, CDR2 YFSETQ. V was trimmed by 3 bases and J by 4 bases, leaving 10 bases between them. This CDR3 has 13 residues. CDR3 sequence (DNA): TGCGCCAGCAGCTCAACAGCCCCCACTGAAGCTTTCTTT. Encoded protein: CASSSTAPTEAFF.

The chain has TRBV5-1 and TRBJ2-5, with D possibly TRBD2 on 6 matching bases. Per germline, CDR1 SGHRS and CDR2 YFSETQ. The length of the CDR3 is 14 residues. The germline V and J ends were trimmed by 4 bases and 1 base, with 11 bases remaining between them. CDR3 bases: TGCGCCAGCAGCCGATCGGGACTCCAAGAGACCCAGTACTTC. This translates into CASSRSGLQETQYF.

V gene TRBV5-6 combines with J gene TRBJ1-3; the D gene is possibly TRBD1 (5 bases). This CDR3 has 15 residues. Trimming took 2 bases from V and 3 from J, leaving 12 bases between them. Germline V lookup: CDR1 SGHDT, CDR2 YYEEEE. Here the CDR3 DNA reads TGTGCCAGCAGCTTACGAAACGGGGGTGGAAACACCATATATTTT. It codes for CASSLRNGGGNTIYF.

The chain is built from TRBV5-6 and TRBJ2-2; D possibly corresponds to TRBD2 (6 bases). There are 14 residues in the CDR3. V lost 4 bases and J lost 9, with 16 bases in between. Germline CDR1 is SGHDT and CDR2 is YYEEEE. CDR3 sequence reads: CASSARGSSRELFF. The CDR3 DNA is TGTGCCAGCAGCGCACGGGGGTCGAGTAGGGAGCTGTTTTTT.

CDR3 in amino acids: CASRGRINEKLFF. Here the CDR3 DNA reads TGTGCCAGCAGGGGACGGATTAATGAAAAACTGTTTTTT. The chain joins TRBV28 to TRBJ1-4, with D perhaps matching TRBD1 (5 bases). The germline V gene has CDR1 MDHEN and CDR2 SYDVKM. The CDR3 is made up of 13 amino acids. Trimming removed 6 bases from V and 4 bases from J, with 9 bases in between.

The V and J genes are TRBV7-2 and TRBJ2-4; D is perhaps TRBD1 or TRBD2 (5 bases each). V lost 7 bases to trimming and J lost 7 bases, with 20 bases between them. The germline CDR1 and CDR2 sequences are SGHTA and FQGNSA. The length of the CDR3 is 15 residues. The CDR3 is CASTLVGVPLNIQYF. The DNA of the CDR3 is TGTGCCAGCACCCTAGTGGGGGTTCCCCTCAACATTCAGTACTTC.

This chain connects TRBV9 to TRBJ2-1; tentative D call: TRBD1 (5 bases). The germline V gene has CDR1 SGDLS and CDR2 YYNGEE. This CDR3 comprises 15 residues. The ends were cut back, 0 bases at V and 1 base at J, with 8 bases in the middle. The CDR3 DNA reads as TGTGCCAGCAGCGTAGAGCAGGGTTCCTACAATGAGCAGTTCTTC. Its translation is CASSVEQGSYNEQFF.

The V call is TRBV7-2, the J call TRBJ2-5, with 12 bases identical to TRBD2. The CDR3 runs 16 residues. CDR1 SGHTA and CDR2 FQGNSA come from the germline V gene. Germline trimming cut 3 bases from V and 3 bases from J; bases unmatched to any gene: 5. CDR3 in amino acids: CASSFQGLAGKETQYF. CDR3 nucleotide sequence: TGTGCCAGCAGCTTCCAAGGACTAGCGGGGAAAGAGACCCAGTACTTC.